Listed below are T cell receptor beta chains from one sample, sequenced in a study of blood T cell repertoires in COVID-19. Repertoires were generated with immunoSEQ multiplex PCR, while TCRdb's copy carries only in-frame clones and drops some. In the table there are 99,000 or so clones, approximately 82% of which are singletons. Input material: peripheral blood. The receptors come from a woman of 80 years or more with acute or convalescent COVID-19. Each CDR3 is given with its conserved first and last residue. Each record gives: CDR3 protein, CDR3 DNA, clone size, V gene, D gene, J gene. The D gene is left open where the match is weak. Where a row states a size, it is once, few, many or the class of an expanded clone; other rows omit it.

CATKGLAGADTQYF | TGCGCGACCAAGGGACTAGCGGGTGCAGATACGCAGTATTTT | - | TRBV10-1 | TRBD2 | TRBJ2-3
CASSSTEYNSPLHF | TGTGCCAGTAGTTCAACAGAGTATAATTCACCCCTCCACTTT | once | TRBV19 | - | TRBJ1-6
CASGSGQGAFGPQHF | TGTGCCAGCGGCTCGGGACAGGGGGCGTTCGGGCCCCAGCATTTT | once | TRBV6-5 | TRBD1 | TRBJ1-5
CASFGQGGTGELFF | TGCGCCAGCTTCGGACAGGGAGGCACCGGGGAGCTGTTTTTT | once | TRBV4-1 | TRBD1 | TRBJ2-2
CASSSLIRGNTEAFF | TGTGCCAGCAGTTCCTTGATCCGGGGGAACACTGAAGCTTTCTTT | - | TRBV28 | - | TRBJ1-1
CSARERNEQFF | TGCAGTGCTAGAGAGAGGAATGAGCAGTTCTTC | few | TRBV20-1 | - | TRBJ2-1
CASSYPPRGLTF | TGTGCCAGCAGTTACCCCCCGCGGGGCCTTACCTTC | - | TRBV12-3/TRBV12-4 | - | TRBJ1-2
CASSFGGTNEKLFF | TGTGCCAGCAGTTTCGGCGGAACTAATGAAAAACTGTTTTTT | - | TRBV28 | - | TRBJ1-4
CASSFVDREAFF | TGTGCCAGCAGCTTCGTGGACAGGGAAGCTTTCTTT | - | TRBV7-9 | TRBD1 | TRBJ1-1
CASRGTGSRNTEAFF | TGTGCCAGCAGAGGGACAGGGTCCCGGAACACTGAAGCTTTCTTT | - | TRBV2 | TRBD1 | TRBJ1-1
CASSPDNYSGYTF | TGTGCCAGCAGCCCGGACAACTACTCTGGCTACACCTTC | once | TRBV7-9 | - | TRBJ1-2
CSVEHNRDEQFF | TGCAGCGTTGAACATAACAGGGATGAGCAGTTCTTC | - | TRBV29-1 | - | TRBJ2-1
CASSEHLAATDTQYF | TGTGCCAGCAGTGAACATCTAGCGGCCACAGATACGCAGTATTTT | - | TRBV2 | TRBD2 | TRBJ2-3
CASRVPGGRHGYTF | TGTGCCAGCAGAGTTCCGGGAGGGCGCCATGGCTACACCTTC | - | TRBV28 | - | TRBJ1-2
CASSQGPLPDEQFF | TGTGCCAGCTCACAGGGGCCCCTTCCGGATGAGCAGTTCTTC | - | TRBV18 | - | TRBJ2-1
CASSETSVANYGYTF | TGTGCCAGCTCGGAGACGTCTGTAGCTAACTATGGCTACACCTTC | - | TRBV18 | - | TRBJ1-2
CASSPSLAGGQETQYF | TGTGCCAGCTCACCATCACTAGCGGGAGGGCAAGAGACCCAGTACTTC | - | TRBV18 | TRBD2 | TRBJ2-5
CASSLGTDYQPQHF | TGTGCCAGCAGCTTGGGGACAGACTATCAGCCCCAGCATTTT | - | TRBV5-6 | - | TRBJ1-5
CASTVDRNTEAFF | TGTGCCAGCACCGTAGACAGGAACACTGAAGCTTTCTTT | - | TRBV12-3/TRBV12-4 | - | TRBJ1-1
CASSVGEGQNYGYTF | TGTGCCAGCAGCGTAGGAGAGGGACAGAACTATGGCTACACCTTC | - | TRBV9 | TRBD1 | TRBJ1-2
CASSLEGRVQYEQYF | TGTGCCAGCAGCTTAGAAGGGAGGGTCCAATACGAGCAGTACTTC | - | TRBV7-2 | TRBD2 | TRBJ2-7
CASSPPAGGADTQYF | TGTGCCAGCAGCCCCCCCGCGGGAGGGGCAGATACGCAGTATTTT | - | TRBV7-2 | TRBD2 | TRBJ2-3
CASSSSVGRNEQFF | TGTGCCAGCAGCTCCTCGGTCGGGAGGAATGAGCAGTTCTTC | - | TRBV11-2 | TRBD2 | TRBJ2-1
CASNDGGSTDTQYF | TGTGCCAGTAACGACGGAGGAAGCACAGATACGCAGTATTTT | - | TRBV19 | - | TRBJ2-3
CASSQDLGGSYNEQFF | TGCGCCAGCAGCCAAGATCTGGGGGGCTCCTACAATGAGCAGTTCTTC | - | TRBV4-3 | - | TRBJ2-1
CASSLGQLLNQPQHF | TGTGCCAGTAGTCTAGGACAGCTCCTGAATCAGCCCCAGCATTTT | - | TRBV19 | - | TRBJ1-5
CASSQKETQYF | TGTGCCAGCAGCCAGAAGGAGACCCAGTACTTC | - | TRBV13 | - | TRBJ2-5
CASSYSRTEMNTEAFF | TGTGCCAGCAGTTACTCGAGGACAGAAATGAACACTGAAGCTTTCTTT | - | TRBV6-5 | - | TRBJ1-1
CASTSQGANTGELFF | TGTGCCAGTACTTCACAGGGGGCGAACACCGGGGAGCTGTTTTTT | - | TRBV19 | TRBD1 | TRBJ2-2
CASSQVRAGGSEQFF | TGCGCCAGCAGCCAAGTTAGAGCGGGAGGAAGTGAGCAGTTCTTC | - | TRBV4-1 | TRBD2 | TRBJ2-1
CATRSGDQETQYF | TGTGCCACCAGATCAGGGGATCAAGAGACCCAGTACTTC | few | TRBV24-1 | - | TRBJ2-5
CASSMGQSSGNTIYF | TGTGCCAGCAGCATGGGACAGAGCTCTGGAAACACCATATATTTT | - | TRBV7-9 | TRBD1 | TRBJ1-3
CSVTGGASDTQYF | TGCAGCGTTACGGGGGGGGCAAGCGATACGCAGTATTTT | - | TRBV29-1 | TRBD2 | TRBJ2-3
CASSIGGHFTEAFF | TGTGCCAGTAGTATAGGGGGACACTTCACTGAAGCTTTCTTT | once | TRBV19 | - | TRBJ1-1
CASSTRQGDTGELFF | TGTGCCAGCAGCACCCGACAGGGTGACACCGGGGAGCTGTTTTTT | - | TRBV5-8 | TRBD1 | TRBJ2-2
CSVAVTTGNTIYF | TGCAGCGTAGCCGTTACTACAGGAAACACCATATATTTT | - | TRBV29-1 | - | TRBJ1-3
CASSFQTAYEQYF | TGTGCCAGCAGTTTCCAAACAGCCTACGAGCAGTACTTC | few | TRBV28 | - | TRBJ2-7
CASSPSRGFSGNTIYF | TGTGCCAGCAGCCCCTCGAGAGGTTTCTCTGGAAACACCATATATTTT | - | TRBV11-2 | - | TRBJ1-3
CASRGQGHETQYF | TGTGCCAGCCGAGGACAGGGCCACGAGACCCAGTACTTC | - | TRBV18 | TRBD1 | TRBJ2-5
CAARGSNTGELFF | TGTGCCGCAAGGGGATCTAACACCGGGGAGCTGTTTTTT | few | TRBV6-6 | - | TRBJ2-2
CASSPQGNTIYF | TGTGCCAGCAGTCCACAGGGAAACACCATATATTTT | - | TRBV6-6 | - | TRBJ1-3
CATSDRDRATSEQFF | TGTGCCACCAGTGACCGGGACAGGGCCACGAGTGAGCAGTTCTTC | few | TRBV24-1 | TRBD1 | TRBJ2-1
CASSPEDTIYF | TGTGCCAGCTCACCAGAGGACACCATATATTTT | - | TRBV18 | - | TRBJ1-3
CASSQDRLLAETQYF | TGTGCCAGCAGCCAAGATAGACTGCTCGCAGAGACCCAGTACTTC | - | TRBV3-1/TRBV3-2 | - | TRBJ2-5